The 26 T cell receptor beta chains in this list originate from one sample, sequenced in a study of response to subunit inactivated influenza vaccine. TCRdb independently ran MiXCR on the RT-PCR reads; one entry per CDR3 protein. The sample carries hundreds of thousands of distinct CDR3 sequences, approximately 7.1% recorded once. This specimen was PBMCs from blood, taken less than 30 months after vaccination. The receptor set was obtained from a man aged 45 to 70 who received an inactivated influenza vaccine.

This clonotype has just a few counts. V is TRBV6-1 and J is TRBJ2-2; 10 bases fit TRBD1. The V segment lost 6 bases and the J segment 6 bases; nucleotides outside the gene matches: 7. CDR1 and CDR2 (germline): MNHNS, SASEGT. The CDR3 is made up of 15 amino acids. CDR3 nucleotides: TGTGCCAGCAGCTTTACCGGGACAGGGGCCGGGGAGCTGTTTTTT. As protein: CASSFTGTGAGELFF.

At least ten counts were recorded for this clonotype. The rearrangement uses TRBV5-1 and TRBJ2-5; TRBD2 might be the D (5 bases). The V gene's germline CDR1 is SGHRS and CDR2 YFSETQ. V lost 0 bases and J lost 4, with 7 bases in between. This CDR3 is 13 amino acids long. The CDR3 DNA reads TGCGCCAGCAGCTTGGATCTAGCAGAGACCCAGTACTTC. Its protein is CASSLDLAETQYF. Combining the CDR3 with reference TRBV5-1 and TRBJ2-5 gives the whole variable domain KAGVTQTPRYLIKTRGQQVTLSCSPISGHRSVSWYQQTPGQGLQFLFEYFSETQRNKGNFPGRFSGRQFSNSRSEMNVSTLELGDSALYLCASSLDLAETQYFGPGTRLLVL.

This clonotype was observed many times. This CDR3 is CASSSTRGGAQDQYF. Here the CDR3 DNA reads TGTGCCAGCAGCTCAACCCGGGGGGGGGCCCAGGACCAGTACTTC. This rearrangement joins TRBV12-3 or TRBV12-4 to TRBJ2-5; 8 bases agree with TRBD2. CDR3 length: 15 amino acids. The J segment lost 10 bases and the V segment lost 6 bases, leaving 16 bases of the junction unmatched.

Only a few counts were recorded for this clonotype. This chain uses TRBV7-8 with TRBJ2-7; D is possibly TRBD2 (5 bases). The germline V gene encodes CDR1 SGHVS and CDR2 FQNEAQ. CDR3 length: 15 residues. Trimming took off 5 bases at V and 3 bases at J, with 17 bases between the two ends. The CDR3: CASSRNSRDFYEQYF. In DNA, the CDR3 is TGTGCCAGCAGCCGTAACAGCCGGGATTTCTACGAGCAGTACTTC.

This chain connects TRBV24-1 to TRBJ2-1; TRBD2 agrees at 9 bases. The germline gives CDR1 KGHDR, CDR2 SFDVKD. J gave up 3 bases and V 4 bases, and 6 bases lay outside the gene matches. CDR3 length equals 16 residues. CDR3 in DNA: TGTGCCACCAGTGACCCTAGCGGGAAGGGCTACAATGAGCAGTTCTTC. Residues: CATSDPSGKGYNEQFF.

This clonotype showed up just a few times. The chain uses TRBV18 and TRBJ2-2; TRBD1 aligns across 8 bases. The CDR3 sequence is 15 residues long. From germline, CDR1 is KGHSH and CDR2 LQKENI. Unmatched junction bases numbered 3, after V lost 2 bases and J lost 4 bases. CDR3 protein: CASSPKTGATGELFF. The CDR3 coding sequence is TGTGCCAGCTCACCAAAGACAGGGGCCACCGGGGAGCTGTTTTTT.

This clonotype has more than one count but fewer than ten. The chain links TRBV5-1 to TRBJ2-5; weak D call: TRBD2 (7 bases). The CDR3 length is 14 residues. The V and J ends lost 3 bases and 2 bases respectively, with 11 bases between them. CDR1 and CDR2 from the germline V gene are SGHRS and YFSETQ. CDR3 residues: CASSSGGSQETQYF. The CDR3, as DNA: TGCGCCAGCAGCTCGGGGGGCAGTCAAGAGACCCAGTACTTC.

The chain links TRBV5-6 to TRBJ2-7; possible D gene TRBD1, 6 bases. This CDR3 spans 13 amino acids. The germline CDR1 and CDR2 sequences are SGHDT and YYEEEE. Between the trimmed V and J ends, which lost 4 bases and 5 bases, there was a span of 13 bases. The CDR3: CASSQIQGHEQYF. For the CDR3, the DNA is TGTGCCAGCAGCCAGATACAGGGACACGAGCAGTACTTC.

The chain links TRBV5-1 to TRBJ2-2; D gene ambiguous. This CDR3 contains 13 residues. The V gene lost 4 bases and the J gene lost 8 bases, with 12 bases spanning the gap. Germline V CDR1 and CDR2: SGHRS, YFSETQ. CDR3 protein: CASSTAQTGELFF. In nucleotides, the CDR3 is TGCGCCAGCAGCACCGCCCAGACAGGGGAGCTGTTTTTT.

This clonotype was observed at least ten times. The rearrangement links TRBV25-1 to TRBJ2-7; 7 bases map to TRBD1. The V segment lost 6 bases and the J segment 6 bases; nucleotides outside the gene matches: 8. The CDR3 spans 13 residues. Germline assignment: CDR1 MGHDK and CDR2 SYGVNS. Written as DNA, the CDR3 is TGTGCCAGCAGCGAGGGGGCGAGGGCCGAGCAGTACTTC. This encodes CASSEGARAEQYF.

This rearrangement joins TRBV18 to TRBJ2-7; weak D call: TRBD2 (5 bases). The V gene lost 2 bases and the J gene lost 0 bases, with 11 bases spanning the gap. Germline V lookup: CDR1 KGHSH, CDR2 LQKENI. The CDR3 is made up of 15 amino acids. CDR3 bases: TGTGCCAGCTCACCAAGGAGGTCAGACTCCTACGAGCAGTACTTC. Residues: CASSPRRSDSYEQYF.

The CDR3 region is CASSPRSFSGGSRETQYF. CDR3 DNA: TGTGCCAGCAGTCCCCGCTCCTTTAGCGGGGGATCAAGGGAGACCCAGTACTTC. The chain has TRBV12-3 or TRBV12-4 and TRBJ2-5, with TRBD2 matching over 9 bases. The V gene end was trimmed by 5 bases and the J gene end by 5 bases; junction bases not matched to a gene: 18. The CDR3 loop spans 18 amino acids.

The chain is built from TRBV12-3 or TRBV12-4 and TRBJ2-2; D is uncertain. The CDR3 sequence is 14 residues long. Trimming shortened V by 5 bases and J by 5 bases, and 12 bases separated the two germline ends. CDR3 bases: TGTGCCAGCAGTGAACGACACGGGACCGGGGAGCTGTTTTTT. It encodes CASSERHGTGELFF.

This clonotype was recorded a few times. The V gene is TRBV11-2, the J gene TRBJ1-5, with a possible D match to TRBD1 (5 bases). The CDR3 extends over 15 amino acids. V shed 5 bases and J shed 3 bases, with 14 bases lying between them. Germline V CDR1 and CDR2: SGHAT, FQNNGV. CDR3 loop: CASSPTGTVNQPQHF. The CDR3 coding sequence is TGTGCCAGCAGCCCTACCGGGACGGTCAATCAGCCCCAGCATTTT.

In its sample, this clonotype was seen a few times. CDR3 amino acids: CAIMTGVDYGYTF. CDR3 sequence (DNA): TGTGCCATCATGACAGGGGTGGACTATGGCTACACCTTC. V usage is TRBV10-3 and J usage is TRBJ1-2, with 8 bases lining up with TRBD1. From germline, CDR1 is ENHRY and CDR2 SYGVKD. The CDR3 contains 13 residues. V was clipped by 7 bases and J by 3 bases; unmatched bases: 4.

This clonotype was recorded at least ten times. The V call is TRBV9, the J call TRBJ1-6; 8 positions match TRBD1. Germline lookup yields CDR1 SGDLS and CDR2 YYNGEE. Trimming at V came to 3 bases and at J to 8 bases, leaving 1 base not matched to a gene. The CDR3 contains 13 residues. For the CDR3, the DNA is TGTGCCAGCAGCGCACAGGGGGATTCACCCCTCCACTTT. Its protein is CASSAQGDSPLHF.

CDR3 sequence (DNA): TGCAGTGCTAGAGACTTTGCAGGGTTCTCGGGCGGCTACACCTTC. It specifies CSARDFAGFSGGYTF. The V call is TRBV20-1, the J call TRBJ1-2, with D tentatively TRBD1 (5 bases). Trimming removed 0 bases at V and 8 bases at J, with 19 bases between. Germline V gives CDR1 DFQATT, CDR2 SNEGSKA (reference sequence). This CDR3 has 15 residues.

Ten or more counts support this clonotype. This sequence joins TRBV27 and TRBJ2-1, with TRBD1 matching over 8 bases. Germline V gene lookup returns CDR1 MNHEY and CDR2 SMNVEV (reference sequence). V dropped 5 bases and J dropped 0; count of bases not matched to a gene: 9. The CDR3 covers 17 residues. CDR3 DNA: TGTGCCAGCAGTCCCCCCTCCGGGACAGGCTCCTACAATGAGCAGTTCTTC. It yields the protein CASSPPSGTGSYNEQFF.

Only a few counts were recorded for this clonotype. J is TRBJ1-6 and V is TRBV5-1, with D unresolved. CDR1 and CDR2 from the germline V gene are SGHRS and YFSETQ. There are 15 residues in the CDR3. V lost 3 bases and J 7 bases, leaving 14 bases between the germline ends. The CDR3 nucleotides read TGCGCCAGCAGCTCTAGGACTGAAGGGAATTCACCCCTCCACTTT. It codes for CASSSRTEGNSPLHF.

The V call is TRBV4-3, the J call TRBJ2-7; TRBD1 agrees at 12 bases. This CDR3 comprises 16 residues. Germline values: CDR1 LGHNA, CDR2 YSLEER. V was pared by 6 bases and J by 7 bases, with 13 bases of the junction left unmatched. The CDR3 sequence is CASSLAPGQGASEQYF. CDR3 sequence (DNA): TGCGCCAGCAGTCTCGCTCCGGGACAGGGGGCGAGTGAGCAGTACTTC.

This clonotype came up a few times. This rearrangement joins TRBV4-3 to TRBJ2-1, with 13 nucleotides matching TRBD2. The CDR3 totals 18 residues. CDR1 is LGHNA and CDR2 is YSLEER in the germline V gene. The ends lost 0 bases at V and 9 bases at J; junction bases unmatched: 11. As DNA, the CDR3 is TGCGCCAGCAGCCAAGATCAAACTAGCGGGAGGGCCGGGGGTGAGCAGTTCTTC. It codes for CASSQDQTSGRAGGEQFF.

This clonotype was found a few times. The chain joins TRBV4-2 to TRBJ2-5; D possibly matches TRBD1 or TRBD2 (5 bases each). CDR3 length: 14 amino acids. Germline V gene lookup returns CDR1 LGHNA and CDR2 YNFKEQ. Trimming left V 3 bases short and J 5 bases short, with 13 bases between. The CDR3: CASSQSLWGETQYF. CDR3 coding DNA: TGTGCCAGCAGCCAGTCTCTATGGGGGGAGACCCAGTACTTC.

This clonotype was seen only a few times. The chain joins TRBV7-2 to TRBJ2-5; TRBD1 is a possible D gene (6 bases). V lost 7 bases, J lost 13 bases, and 22 bases lay in between. From germline, CDR1 is SGHTA and CDR2 FQGNSA. The CDR3 runs to 13 residues. The CDR3 sequence: CASMALAGVLGYF. CDR3 DNA: TGTGCCAGCATGGCCCTGGCAGGGGTTTTAGGGTACTTC. Variable domain in full (rest from reference TRBV7-2 and TRBJ2-5): GAGVSQSPSNKVTEKGKDVELRCDPISGHTALYWYRQSLGQGLEFLIYFQGNSAPDKSGLPSDRFSAERTGGSVSTLTIQRTQQEDSAVYLCASMALAGVLGYFGPGTRLLVL.

This clonotype was picked up many times. A read error may account for a junction end that differs from germline. The chain carries TRBV12-3 or TRBV12-4 and TRBJ2-2; D is ambiguous. The CDR3 sequence is 11 residues long. This CDR3 reads CASSPTRELFF. CDR3 coding DNA: TGTGCCAGCAGCCCCACCCGGGAGCTGTTTTTT.

This clonotype came up a few times. The genes are TRBV6-1 and TRBJ1-4; D ambiguous. Germline V gene lookup returns CDR1 MNHNS and CDR2 SASEGT. V was pared by 7 bases and J by 2 bases, with 20 bases between. The CDR3 covers 17 residues. Written as DNA, the CDR3 is TGTGCCAGCAATCTCCGGGGAGGAGTTGGCACTAATGAAAAACTGTTTTTT. Its protein product is CASNLRGGVGTNEKLFF.

This clonotype was seen ten or more times. The genes are TRBV12-3 or TRBV12-4 and TRBJ1-1; no reliable D call. The CDR3 runs to 11 residues. Trimming removed 8 bases at V and 11 bases at J, with 15 bases between. CDR3 sequence reads: CASAFNGRAFF. The CDR3 bases are TGTGCCAGCGCATTCAATGGTAGGGCTTTCTTT.